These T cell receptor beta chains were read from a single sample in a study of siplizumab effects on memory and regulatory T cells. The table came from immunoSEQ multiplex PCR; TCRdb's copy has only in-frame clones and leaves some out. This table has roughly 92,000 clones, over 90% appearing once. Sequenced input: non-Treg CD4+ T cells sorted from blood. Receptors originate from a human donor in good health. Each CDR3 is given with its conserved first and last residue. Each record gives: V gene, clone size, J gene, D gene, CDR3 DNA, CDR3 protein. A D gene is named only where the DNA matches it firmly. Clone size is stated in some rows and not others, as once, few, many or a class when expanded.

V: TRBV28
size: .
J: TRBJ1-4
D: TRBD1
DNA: TGTGCCAGTGATAACAGGGGCGTGGGTAATGAAAAACTGTTTTTT
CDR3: CASDNRGVGNEKLFF

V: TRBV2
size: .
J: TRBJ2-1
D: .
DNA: TGTGCCACCAGCTGGCGGGATGCCTACAATGAGCAGTTCTTC
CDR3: CATSWRDAYNEQFF

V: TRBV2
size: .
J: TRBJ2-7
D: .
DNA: TGTGCCAGCAACGGGCAGGCCTACGAGCAGTACTTC
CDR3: CASNGQAYEQYF

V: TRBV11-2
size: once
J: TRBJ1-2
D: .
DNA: TGTGCCAGCACGCACCCCTGGGACCCGAACTACACCTTC
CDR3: CASTHPWDPNYTF

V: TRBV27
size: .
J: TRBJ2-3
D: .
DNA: TGTGCCAGCAGTCGGGGAAACACAGATACGCAGTATTTT
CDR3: CASSRGNTDTQYF

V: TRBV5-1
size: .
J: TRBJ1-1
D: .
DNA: TGCGCCAGCAGCAAAGACACTGAAGCTTTCTTT
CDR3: CASSKDTEAFF

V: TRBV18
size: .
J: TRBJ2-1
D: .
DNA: TGTGCCAGCTCACCTTTAGCGGACGGGGGCAATGAGCAGTTCTTC
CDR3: CASSPLADGGNEQFF

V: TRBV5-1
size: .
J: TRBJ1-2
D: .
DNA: TGCGCCAGCAGCTTGGTCGGGACCGGAGCTCATGGCTACACCTTC
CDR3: CASSLVGTGAHGYTF

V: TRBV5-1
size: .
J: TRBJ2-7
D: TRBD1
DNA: TGTGCCAGCAGCTTGATCGACAGGGCGATGGAGCAGTACTTC
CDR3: CASSLIDRAMEQYF

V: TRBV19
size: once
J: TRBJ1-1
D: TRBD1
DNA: TGTGCCAGTAGCCACAGGGGGAACACTGAAGCTTTCTTT
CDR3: CASSHRGNTEAFF

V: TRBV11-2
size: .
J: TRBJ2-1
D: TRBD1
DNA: TGTGCCAGCAGCTCCACCAGGGGGTCGCACAATGAGCAGTTCTTC
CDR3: CASSSTRGSHNEQFF

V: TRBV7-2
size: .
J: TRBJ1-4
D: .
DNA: TGTGCCAGCAGCACTACCTCCGGGATCCCCAATGAAAAACTGTTTTTT
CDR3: CASSTTSGIPNEKLFF

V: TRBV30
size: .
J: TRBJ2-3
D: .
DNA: TGTGCCTATAGTGGGGGGCTCACAGATACGCAGTATTTT
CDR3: CAYSGGLTDTQYF

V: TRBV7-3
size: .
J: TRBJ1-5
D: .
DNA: TGTGCCAGCAGCCCCACCCCGGGTCAGCCCCAGCATTTT
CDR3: CASSPTPGQPQHF

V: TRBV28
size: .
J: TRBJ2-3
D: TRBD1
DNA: TGTGCCAGCAGCCTCGTACAGGGGTTTCCAGATACGCAGTATTTT
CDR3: CASSLVQGFPDTQYF

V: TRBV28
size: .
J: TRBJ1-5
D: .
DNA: TGTGCCAGCAGTCTTGTACGCAATCAGCCCCAGCATTTT
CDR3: CASSLVRNQPQHF

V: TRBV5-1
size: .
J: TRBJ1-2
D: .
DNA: TGCGCCAGCAGCTTGACGTTGGGGGGCGAGGATGGCTACACCTTC
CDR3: CASSLTLGGEDGYTF

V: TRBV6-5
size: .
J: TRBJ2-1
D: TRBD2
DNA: TGTGCCAGCAGTCCTAGGACTAGCTACGATGAGCAGTTCTTC
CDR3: CASSPRTSYDEQFF

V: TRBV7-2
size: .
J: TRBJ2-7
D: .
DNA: TGTGCCAGCAGCCACCGATCAGGGTCGGGCATCGAACAGTACTTC
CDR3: CASSHRSGSGIEQYF

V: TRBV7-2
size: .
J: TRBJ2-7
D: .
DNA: TGTGCCAGCACCCACCGGGCAGAGATCTCCTACGAGCAGTACTTC
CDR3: CASTHRAEISYEQYF

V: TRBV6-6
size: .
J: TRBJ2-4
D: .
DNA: TGTGCCAGCAGTTACCCGCAGGACATTCAGTACTTC
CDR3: CASSYPQDIQYF

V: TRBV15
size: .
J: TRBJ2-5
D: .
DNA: TGTGCCACCAGTAAGGACTGGACAAGCCAAGAGACCCAGTACTTC
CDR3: CATSKDWTSQETQYF

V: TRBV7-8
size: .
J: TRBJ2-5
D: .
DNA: TGTGCCAGCAGCAGGGACCTCGGGGAGACCCAGTACTTC
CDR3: CASSRDLGETQYF

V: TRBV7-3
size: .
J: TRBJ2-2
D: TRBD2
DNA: TGTGCCAGCAGCCCAACTAGCGGGAGGGCCAGGGAGCTGTTTTTT
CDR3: CASSPTSGRARELFF

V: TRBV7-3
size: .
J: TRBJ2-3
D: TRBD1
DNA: TGTGCCAGCAGCCGAGGGGGCGCGGTCACAGATACGCAGTATTTT
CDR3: CASSRGGAVTDTQYF

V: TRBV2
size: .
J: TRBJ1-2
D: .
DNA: TGTGCCAGCAAACGGGGGGCTCTGGACTATGGCTACACCTTC
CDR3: CASKRGALDYGYTF

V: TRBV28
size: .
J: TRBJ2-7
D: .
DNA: TGTGCCAGCAGTTTTAGTTGGACGGGGTTGAGCTACGAGCAGTACTTC
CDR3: CASSFSWTGLSYEQYF

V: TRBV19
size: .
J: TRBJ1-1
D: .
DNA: TGTGCCAGTAGTATTCGCCCGATGAACACTGAAGCTTTCTTT
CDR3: CASSIRPMNTEAFF

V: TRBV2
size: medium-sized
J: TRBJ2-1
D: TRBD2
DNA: TGTGCCAGCAGCCGAACTAGCGGGAGGGCCAATGAGCAGTTCTTC
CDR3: CASSRTSGRANEQFF

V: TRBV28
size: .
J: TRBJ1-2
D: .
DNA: TGTGCCAGCAGTTTATCGGGAGGGCGGGGTGGCTACACCTTC
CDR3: CASSLSGGRGGYTF

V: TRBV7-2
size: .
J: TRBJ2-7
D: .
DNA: TGTGCCAGCAGCTTAGGGCAGGGGATTTACGAGCAGTACTTC
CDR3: CASSLGQGIYEQYF

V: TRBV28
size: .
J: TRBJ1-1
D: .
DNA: TGTGCCAGCAGTACAGGGAGGACTGAAGCTTTCTTT
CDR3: CASSTGRTEAFF

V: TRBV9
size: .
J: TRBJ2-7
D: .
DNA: TGTGCCAGCAGCCCGCGGGATCTTTATTCCTACGAGCAGTACTTC
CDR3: CASSPRDLYSYEQYF

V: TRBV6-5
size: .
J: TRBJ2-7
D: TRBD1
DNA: TGTGCCAGCAGTTACGCGGACAGGGTAACCTACGAGCAGTACTTC
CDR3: CASSYADRVTYEQYF

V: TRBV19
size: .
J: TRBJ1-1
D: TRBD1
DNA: TGTGCCAGTACCGCGACAGGGGGCTTTAGAACTGAAGCTTTCTTT
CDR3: CASTATGGFRTEAFF

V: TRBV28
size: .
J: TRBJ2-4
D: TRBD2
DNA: TGTGCCAGCAGCCACGGGGGGTTAGCCAAAAACATTCAGTACTTC
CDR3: CASSHGGLAKNIQYF

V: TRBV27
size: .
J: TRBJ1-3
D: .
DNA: TGTGCCAGCAGTTGGGGCCTTGGAAACACCATATATTTT
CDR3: CASSWGLGNTIYF

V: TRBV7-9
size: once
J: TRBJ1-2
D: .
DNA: TGTGCCAGCAGCCTAGAGTCAGGCAGTAACTATGGCTACACCTTC
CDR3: CASSLESGSNYGYTF

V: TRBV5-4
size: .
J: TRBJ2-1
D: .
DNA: TGTGCCAGCAGCTTGAGGGGCCCCGGGATCCTCATTGACAATGAGCAGTTCTTC
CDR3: CASSLRGPGILIDNEQFF

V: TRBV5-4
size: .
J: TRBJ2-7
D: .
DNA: TGTGCCAGCAGCTTCTTCACGGGAGACAGGAGCTCCTACGAGCAGTACTTC
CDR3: CASSFFTGDRSSYEQYF

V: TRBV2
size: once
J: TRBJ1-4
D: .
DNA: TGTGCCAGCAGGGGAATATCGGGGGAAAAACTGTTTTTT
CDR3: CASRGISGEKLFF

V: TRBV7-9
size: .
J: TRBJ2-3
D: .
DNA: TGTGCCAGCAGCTTGGGGAGTGCTAAAACAGATACGCAGTATTTT
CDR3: CASSLGSAKTDTQYF

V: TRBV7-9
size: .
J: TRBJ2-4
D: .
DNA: TGTGCCAGCAGCTTAACCGGGACACAATACATTCAGTACTTC
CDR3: CASSLTGTQYIQYF

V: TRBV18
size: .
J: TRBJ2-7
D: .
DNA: TGTGCCAGCTCACCAACTGGGACCGTCTACGAGCAGTACTTC
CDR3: CASSPTGTVYEQYF

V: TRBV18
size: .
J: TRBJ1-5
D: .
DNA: TGTGCCAGCTCACCAACTGGTCTCGAGTCTCAGCCCCAGCATTTT
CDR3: CASSPTGLESQPQHF

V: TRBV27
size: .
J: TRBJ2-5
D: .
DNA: TGTGCCAGCAGTTTATCACGGTGGCAGCAGAGGAAGACCCAGTACTTC
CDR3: CASSLSRWQQRKTQYF

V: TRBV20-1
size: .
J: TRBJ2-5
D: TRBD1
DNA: TGCAGCCGGGACAGACAAGAGACCCAGTACTTC
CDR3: CSRDRQETQYF